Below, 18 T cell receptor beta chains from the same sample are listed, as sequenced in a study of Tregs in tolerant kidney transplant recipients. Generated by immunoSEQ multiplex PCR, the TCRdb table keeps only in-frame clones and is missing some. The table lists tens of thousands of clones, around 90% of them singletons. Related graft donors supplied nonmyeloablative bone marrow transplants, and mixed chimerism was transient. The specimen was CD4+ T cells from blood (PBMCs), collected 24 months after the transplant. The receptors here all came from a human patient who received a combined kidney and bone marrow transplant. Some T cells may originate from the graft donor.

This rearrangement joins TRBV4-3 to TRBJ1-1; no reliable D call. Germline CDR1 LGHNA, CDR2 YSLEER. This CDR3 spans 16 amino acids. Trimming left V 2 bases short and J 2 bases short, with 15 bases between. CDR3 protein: CASSQPTRPGNTEAFF. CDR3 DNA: TGCGCCAGCAGCCAACCAACTCGACCGGGAAACACTGAAGCTTTCTTT.

The CDR3 nucleotides are TGTGCCAGCAGGGTGAGGGTAAACACTGAAGCTTTCTTT. Residues: CASRVRVNTEAFF. The chain couples TRBV11-2 to TRBJ1-1; D is unclear. V shed 6 bases and J shed 2 bases, with 10 bases lying between them. Germline CDR1 SGHAT, CDR2 FQNNGV. This CDR3 spans 13 amino acids.

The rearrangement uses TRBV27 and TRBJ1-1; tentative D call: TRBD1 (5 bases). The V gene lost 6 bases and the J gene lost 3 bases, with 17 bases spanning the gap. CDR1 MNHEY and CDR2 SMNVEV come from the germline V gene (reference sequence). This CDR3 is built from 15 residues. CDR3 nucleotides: TGTGCCAGCAGGAGGTGGACAAGCACACACACTGAAGCTTTCTTT. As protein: CASRRWTSTHTEAFF.

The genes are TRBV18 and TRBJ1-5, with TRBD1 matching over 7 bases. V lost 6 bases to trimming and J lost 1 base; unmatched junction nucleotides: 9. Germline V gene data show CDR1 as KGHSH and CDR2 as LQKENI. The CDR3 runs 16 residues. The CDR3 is CASSLGQAESNQPQHF. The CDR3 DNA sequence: TGTGCCAGCTCTCTAGGACAGGCTGAAAGCAATCAGCCCCAGCATTTT.

For the CDR3, the DNA is TGCGCCAGCAGCGGGAGGGCGACTAGCGGGGGGGAGACCCAGTACTTC. This gives the protein CASSGRATSGGETQYF. This chain links TRBV5-1 with TRBJ2-5; TRBD2 aligns across 13 bases. The CDR3 loop spans 16 amino acids. V trimming: 4 bases; J trimming: 5 bases; junction bases outside the gene matches: 8. The germline V gene encodes CDR1 SGHRS and CDR2 YFSETQ.

CDR3 in amino acids: CASNQGGNTGELFF. The CDR3 bases are TGCGCCAGCAACCAGGGGGGGAACACCGGGGAGCTGTTTTTT. This sequence joins TRBV5-1 and TRBJ2-2, with D maybe TRBD1 (7 bases). This CDR3 is built from 14 residues. V lost 6 bases, J lost 1 base, and 10 bases lay in between. From germline, CDR1 is SGHRS and CDR2 YFSETQ.

The CDR3 coding sequence is TGTGCCAGCAGTCCCAGACTAGCGGGGAGGGGTACGCAGTATTTT. This codes for CASSPRLAGRGTQYF. The chain links TRBV27 to TRBJ2-3; 11 nucleotides align to TRBD2. This CDR3 has 15 amino acids. From germline, CDR1 is MNHEY and CDR2 SMNVEV (reference sequence). V was clipped by 5 bases and J by 8 bases; unmatched bases: 9.

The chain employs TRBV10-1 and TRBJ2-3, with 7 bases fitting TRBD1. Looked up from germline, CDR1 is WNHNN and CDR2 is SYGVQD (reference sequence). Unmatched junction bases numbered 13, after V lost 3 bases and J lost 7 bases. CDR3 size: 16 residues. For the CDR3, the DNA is TGCGCCAGCAGTGAACTTTCGACCAGGGGGAATAATACGCAGTATTTT. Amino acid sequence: CASSELSTRGNNTQYF.

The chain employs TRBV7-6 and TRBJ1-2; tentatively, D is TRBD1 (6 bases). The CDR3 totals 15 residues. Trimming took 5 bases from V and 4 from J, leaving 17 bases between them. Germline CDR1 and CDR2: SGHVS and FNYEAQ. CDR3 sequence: CASSPTRDNVYGYTF. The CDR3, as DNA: TGTGCCAGCAGCCCGACCCGGGACAACGTCTATGGCTACACCTTC.

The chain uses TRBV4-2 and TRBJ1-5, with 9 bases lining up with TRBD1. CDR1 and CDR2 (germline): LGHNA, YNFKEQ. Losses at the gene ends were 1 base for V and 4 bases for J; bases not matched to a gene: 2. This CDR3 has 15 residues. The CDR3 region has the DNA TGTGCCAGCAGCCAAGTAGGGACAGGGAATCAGCCCCAGCATTTT. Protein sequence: CASSQVGTGNQPQHF.

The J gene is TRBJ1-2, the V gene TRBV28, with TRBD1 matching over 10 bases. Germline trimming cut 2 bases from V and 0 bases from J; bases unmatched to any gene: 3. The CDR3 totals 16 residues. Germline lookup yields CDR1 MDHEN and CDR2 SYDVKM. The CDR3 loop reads CASSLGTGVPNYGYTF. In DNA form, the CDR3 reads TGTGCCAGCAGTTTAGGGACAGGGGTACCTAACTATGGCTACACCTTC.

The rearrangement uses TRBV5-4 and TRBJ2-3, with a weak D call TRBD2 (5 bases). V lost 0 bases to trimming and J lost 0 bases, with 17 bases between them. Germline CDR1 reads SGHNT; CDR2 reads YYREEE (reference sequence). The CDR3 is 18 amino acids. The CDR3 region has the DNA TGTGCCAGCAGCTTGGGGATAGCGTATGATATTAGCACAGATACGCAGTATTTT. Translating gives CASSLGIAYDISTDTQYF.

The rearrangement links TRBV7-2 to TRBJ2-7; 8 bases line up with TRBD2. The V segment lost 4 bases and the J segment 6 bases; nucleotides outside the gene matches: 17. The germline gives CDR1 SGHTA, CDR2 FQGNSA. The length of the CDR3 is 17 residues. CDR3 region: CASSYRSGSGFPIEQYF. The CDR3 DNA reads TGTGCCAGCAGCTATAGAAGCGGGAGCGGTTTTCCCATCGAGCAGTACTTC.

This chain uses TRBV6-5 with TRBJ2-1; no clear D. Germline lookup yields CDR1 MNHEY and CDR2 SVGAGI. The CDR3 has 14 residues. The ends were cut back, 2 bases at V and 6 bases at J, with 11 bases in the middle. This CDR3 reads CASSYDSSPNEQFF. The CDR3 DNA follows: TGTGCCAGCAGTTACGACTCAAGTCCCAATGAGCAGTTCTTC.

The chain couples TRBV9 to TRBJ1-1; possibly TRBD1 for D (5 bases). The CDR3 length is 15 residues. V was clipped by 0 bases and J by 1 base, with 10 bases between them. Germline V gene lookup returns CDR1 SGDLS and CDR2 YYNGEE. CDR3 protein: CASSVAGHPNTEAFF. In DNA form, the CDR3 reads TGTGCCAGCAGCGTAGCCGGACACCCGAACACTGAAGCTTTCTTT.

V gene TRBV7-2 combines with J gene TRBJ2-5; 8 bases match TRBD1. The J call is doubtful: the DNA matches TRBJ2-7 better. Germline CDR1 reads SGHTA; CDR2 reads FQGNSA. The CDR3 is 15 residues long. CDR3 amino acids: CASSTRTGINYEQYF. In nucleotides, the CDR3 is TGTGCCAGCAGCACCAGGACAGGGATTAACTACGAGCAGTACTTC.

CDR3 DNA sequence: TGTGCCAGCAGCTTAGAACAGGGCTACGAAGCTTTCTTT. Translated, it gives CASSLEQGYEAFF. The chain is built from TRBV7-2 and TRBJ1-1; a weak D match, TRBD1 (6 bases). The CDR3 totals 13 residues. With 1 base removed from V and 8 bases from J, the gap between germline ends came to 11 bases. Germline CDR1 SGHTA, CDR2 FQGNSA.

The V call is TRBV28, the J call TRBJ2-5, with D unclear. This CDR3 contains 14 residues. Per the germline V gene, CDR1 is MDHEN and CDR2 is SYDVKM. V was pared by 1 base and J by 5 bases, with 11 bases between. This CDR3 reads CASSLLSLWETQYF. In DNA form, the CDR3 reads TGTGCCAGCAGTTTATTGAGCTTGTGGGAGACCCAGTACTTC. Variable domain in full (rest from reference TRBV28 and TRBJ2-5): DVKVTQSSRYLVKRTGEKVFLECVQDMDHENMFWYRQDPGLGLRLIYFSYDVKMKEKGDIPEGYSVSREKKERFSLILESASTNQTSMYLCASSLLSLWETQYFGPGTRLLVL.